One and the same sample provided the 5 T cell receptor beta chains below, sequenced in a study of breast tumors, draining lymph nodes, adjacent tissues. A single record per CDR3 protein comes from TCRdb applying MiXCR to the multiplex PCR reads. Of some 200,000 distinct CDR3 sequences listed, around 29% are singletons. Samples came from axillary lymph nodes draining the breast cancer. The sequenced material came from axillary lymph node tissue. These receptors were collected from a female donor with breast cancer. Some clones in this sample may be carry-over from other donors' samples.

The table lists this clonotype with a count of one. The CDR3: CSAPKGPEADTQYF. The CDR3 DNA is TGCAGCGCCCCCAAGGGTCCAGAGGCAGATACGCAGTATTTT. The chain couples TRBV29-1 to TRBJ2-3; D is undetermined. The V end was cut by 7 bases, the J end by 4 bases, with 18 bases between. Germline V gene sequence: CDR1 SQVTM, CDR2 ANQGSEA. CDR3 length: 14 amino acids.

J is TRBJ1-6 and V is TRBV20-1, with D tentatively TRBD1 (6 bases). With 3 bases removed from V and 9 bases from J, the gap between germline ends came to 12 bases. Per germline, CDR1 DFQATT and CDR2 SNEGSKA (reference sequence). The CDR3 spans 13 residues. As DNA, the CDR3 is TGCAGTGCTAGTGGGGGCACGTCTTCACCCCTCCACTTT. Translating gives CSASGGTSSPLHF.

The gene calls are TRBV20-1 and TRBJ2-5; D could derive from TRBD1 or TRBD2 (6 bases each). Germline CDR1 reads DFQATT; CDR2 reads SNEGSKA (reference sequence). V was trimmed by 5 bases and J by 4 bases, leaving 11 bases between them. There are 12 residues in the CDR3. In DNA form, the CDR3 reads TGCAGTGCTCCCAGGGGAGGAGAGACCCAGTACTTC. Amino acid sequence: CSAPRGGETQYF.

This clonotype has ten or more counts. The genes are TRBV2 and TRBJ2-1; TRBD2 matches 14 bases. The CDR3 spans 15 residues. The V and J ends lost 5 bases and 6 bases, in that order; junction bases with no gene match: 3. Germline CDR1 SNHLY, CDR2 FYNNEI. CDR3 loop: CASSRTSGGRNEQFF. Here the CDR3 DNA reads TGTGCCAGCAGTCGGACTAGCGGGGGGCGCAATGAGCAGTTCTTC.

CDR3 coding DNA: TGTGCCAGCAGCTGGAGGCAGGAGAGAGAGACCCAGTACTTC. As protein: CASSWRQERETQYF. V gene TRBV12-3 or TRBV12-4 combines with J gene TRBJ2-5; weak D call: TRBD2 (5 bases). Deletions cut 6 bases from V and 4 bases from J, with 15 bases between. The CDR3 covers 14 residues.